One and the same sample provided the 32 T cell receptor beta chains below, sequenced in a study of cytotoxic CD8 clonotypes in ibrutinib-treated CLL. Generated by immunoSEQ multiplex PCR, the TCRdb table keeps only in-frame clones and is missing some. Here the sample spans about 25,000 clones, around 69% being singletons. The source was PBMCs, collected at disease progression, from a patient treated with ibrutinib. Source of these receptors: a human donor with chronic lymphocytic leukemia.

This clone turned up a few times. The V call is TRBV9, the J call TRBJ1-6; D perhaps matches TRBD1 (6 bases). Germline loops: CDR1 SGDLS, CDR2 YYNGEE. V was pared by 0 bases and J by 6 bases, with 10 bases between. The CDR3 covers 15 residues. This CDR3 is CASSVAGQSNSPLHF. The CDR3 bases are TGTGCCAGCAGCGTAGCAGGACAGTCTAATTCACCCCTCCACTTT.

To note about this clone: Other DNA sequences within the sample encode an identical CDR3. The chain joins TRBV20-1 to TRBJ1-4, with 7 bases identical to TRBD1. The trim removed 5 bases at V and 8 bases at J, leaving 2 bases unmatched. Per germline, CDR1 DFQATT and CDR2 SNEGSKA (reference sequence). The CDR3 covers 11 residues. The CDR3 loop reads CSARDREKLFF. The CDR3 nucleotides read TGCAGTGCTCGGGACAGAGAAAAACTGTTTTTT.

As regards this clone: The sample carries other DNA sequences with the same CDR3. The rearrangement uses TRBV7-9 and TRBJ2-7; D unresolved. From germline, CDR1 is SEHNR and CDR2 FQNEAQ (reference sequence). V lost 1 base to trimming and J lost 0 bases, with 7 bases between them. This CDR3 contains 14 residues. The CDR3 loop is CASSLEYSSYEQYF. In DNA form, the CDR3 reads TGTGCCAGCAGCTTAGAGTACAGCTCCTACGAGCAGTACTTC.

The chain links TRBV5-6 to TRBJ1-5; D remains ambiguous. V gave up 0 bases and J gave up 0 bases, with 7 bases separating them. Germline lookup yields CDR1 SGHDT and CDR2 YYEEEE. CDR3 length: 15 residues. Written as DNA, the CDR3 is TGTGCCAGCAGCTTGGGAGGTGTTAGCAATCAGCCCCAGCATTTT. Protein sequence: CASSLGGVSNQPQHF.

The gene calls are TRBV9 and TRBJ2-2; 8 nucleotides line up with TRBD2. The germline V gene has CDR1 SGDLS and CDR2 YYNGEE. The ends lost 3 bases at V and 1 base at J; junction bases unmatched: 5. CDR3 length: 16 amino acids. CDR3 sequence reads: CASSDRSGGNTGELFF. Here the CDR3 DNA reads TGTGCCAGCAGCGACCGCAGCGGGGGGAACACCGGGGAGCTGTTTTTT. Looking up the rest from reference TRBV9 and TRBJ2-2 gives the full variable domain: DSGVTQTPKHLITATGQRVTLRCSPRSGDLSVYWYQQSLDQGLQFLIQYYNGEERAKGNILERFSAQQFPDLHSELNLSSLELGDSALYFCASSDRSGGNTGELFFGEGSRLTVL.

The CDR3 spells CASSTGGAFYNEQFF. As DNA, the CDR3 is TGTGCCAGCAGCACCGGGGGGGCATTCTACAATGAGCAGTTCTTC. The chain has TRBV7-6 and TRBJ2-1, with TRBD2 identical over 8 bases. The junction had 6 bases not matched to a gene; V was cut back by 5 bases and J by 3 bases. Germline loops: CDR1 SGHVS, CDR2 FNYEAQ. This CDR3 has 15 amino acids. The full variable domain, in which reference TRBV7-6 and TRBJ2-1 provide the parts outside the CDR3, is GAGVSQSPRYKVTKRGQDVALRCDPISGHVSLYWYRQALGQGPEFLTYFNYEAQQDKSGLPNDRFSAERPEGSISTLTIQRTEQRDSAMYRCASSTGGAFYNEQFFGPGTRLTVL.

The V call is TRBV11-2, the J call TRBJ2-1; TRBD2 aligns across 12 bases. This CDR3 is 15 amino acids long. The germline CDR1 and CDR2 sequences are SGHAT and FQNNGV. The V gene end was trimmed by 6 bases and the J gene end by 10 bases; junction bases not matched to a gene: 10. The CDR3: CASSFPSGGAEEQFF. CDR3 DNA: TGTGCCAGCAGTTTCCCTAGCGGGGGGGCCGAAGAGCAGTTCTTC.

The chain uses TRBV5-1 and TRBJ2-5; 11 nucleotides line up with TRBD1. The CDR3 has 15 amino acids. From germline, CDR1 is SGHRS and CDR2 YFSETQ. Trimming took 3 bases from V and 2 from J; bases not matched to a gene: 3. Written as DNA, the CDR3 is TGCGCCAGCAGCTACGGGGACAGGGGGCAAGAGACCCAGTACTTC. It translates to CASSYGDRGQETQYF.

This clone was observed a handful of times. The J gene is TRBJ1-5, the V gene TRBV6-6; the D is unclear. Trimming cost V 0 bases and J 7 bases, with 7 bases left between them. The CDR3 sequence is 13 residues long. Germline lookup yields CDR1 MNHNY and CDR2 SVGAGI (reference sequence). The DNA for the CDR3 is TGTGCCAGCAGTTACTCAGTGGAGCAGCCCCAGCATTTT. This gives the protein CASSYSVEQPQHF.

This clone appeared many times. V gene TRBV29-1 combines with J gene TRBJ1-5, with D perhaps TRBD1 (6 bases). V was shortened by 3 bases and J by 5 bases, with 11 bases between the two germline ends. Germline CDR1 is SQVTM and CDR2 is ANQGSEA. The CDR3 runs to 13 residues. CDR3 sequence reads: CSVEVQGDQPQHF. The CDR3 region has the DNA TGCAGCGTTGAGGTACAGGGAGATCAGCCCCAGCATTTT.

This chain links TRBV7-8 with TRBJ2-2; TRBD1 matches 7 bases. Germline lookup yields CDR1 SGHVS and CDR2 FQNEAQ. V lost 4 bases to trimming and J lost 2 bases; unmatched junction nucleotides: 7. The CDR3 sequence is 16 residues long. The CDR3 coding sequence is TGTGCCAGCAGCTCCCCAGGGGGAATAAACACCGGGGAGCTGTTTTTT. Translated: CASSSPGGINTGELFF. The whole variable domain, filled in from reference TRBV7-8 and TRBJ2-2, reads GAGVSQSPRYKVAKRGQDVALRCDPISGHVSLFWYQQALGQGPEFLTYFQNEAQLDKSGLPSDRFFAERPEGSVSTLKIQRTQQEDSAVYLCASSSPGGINTGELFFGEGSRLTVL.

The chain carries TRBV23-1 and TRBJ2-7, with 9 bases lining up with TRBD1. TRBV23-1 carries the ORF label, with uncertain function. The length of the CDR3 is 13 residues. The V and J ends lost 4 bases and 4 bases, in that order; junction bases with no gene match: 2. The CDR3 DNA follows: TGCGCCAGCAGTCTGGACAGGGGATACGAGCAGTACTTC. Translating it yields CASSLDRGYEQYF.

The chain links TRBV7-6 to TRBJ1-1; D possibly corresponds to TRBD1 (6 bases). The CDR3 loop spans 14 amino acids. V was pared by 1 base and J by 0 bases, with 6 bases between. Per germline, CDR1 SGHVS and CDR2 FNYEAQ. The CDR3 nucleotides read TGTGCCAGCAGCTTAGGGACAGTGAACACTGAAGCTTTCTTT. It codes for CASSLGTVNTEAFF.

This clone came up a few times. The gene calls are TRBV15 and TRBJ1-4, with 7 bases lining up with TRBD1. After removal of 4 bases from V and 5 bases from J, the junction contained 4 bases not matched to a gene. In germline, CDR1 is LNHNV, CDR2 YYDKDF (reference sequence). The CDR3 consists of 14 residues. The CDR3 nucleotides are TGTGCCACCAGCACCGGGACAGAAAATGAAAAACTGTTTTTT. Translating it yields CATSTGTENEKLFF.

The DNA for the CDR3 is TGTGCCAGCAGTGATACGGGACGGCCTAATTCACCCCTCCACTTT. It encodes CASSDTGRPNSPLHF. The chain uses TRBV6-4 and TRBJ1-6; tentatively, D is TRBD1 (5 bases). V gave up 3 bases and J gave up 6 bases, with 12 bases separating them. Looked up from germline, CDR1 is MRHNA and CDR2 is SNTAGT. The CDR3 is made up of 15 amino acids.

The genes are TRBV4-1 and TRBJ2-7, with D possibly TRBD1 on 5 matching bases. The CDR3 has 14 residues. V lost 1 base to trimming and J lost 0 bases, with 7 bases between them. Germline lookup yields CDR1 MGHRA and CDR2 YSYEKL. The chain's CDR3 is CASSQVGDSYEQYF. The CDR3 nucleotides read TGCGCCAGCAGCCAAGTAGGGGACTCCTACGAGCAGTACTTC.

The gene calls are TRBV2 and TRBJ1-2; 7 nucleotides align to TRBD1. This CDR3 region has 14 residues. V shed 8 bases, J shed 3 bases, and the junction held 9 bases outside the gene matches. CDR1 is SNHLY and CDR2 is FYNNEI in the germline V gene. CDR3 region: CASRGGGPHYGYTF. In nucleotides, the CDR3 is TGTGCCAGCCGAGGAGGGGGCCCGCACTATGGCTACACCTTC.

V is TRBV2 and J is TRBJ2-7; no clear D gene. The CDR3 is made up of 16 amino acids. CDR1 SNHLY and CDR2 FYNNEI come from the germline V gene. The V and J ends lost 2 bases and 7 bases respectively, with 21 bases between them. The CDR3 sequence: CASSETVVQTLSEQYF. In DNA form, the CDR3 reads TGTGCCAGCAGTGAAACGGTAGTCCAAACCCTCTCGGAGCAGTACTTC.

V is TRBV7-2 and J is TRBJ2-6; D is possibly TRBD1 (5 bases). This CDR3 is built from 14 residues. Germline V gene sequence: CDR1 SGHTA, CDR2 FQGNSA. Between the trimmed V and J ends, which lost 7 bases and 4 bases, there was a span of 11 bases. CDR3 sequence reads: CASTLTVGANVLTF. Here the CDR3 DNA reads TGTGCCAGCACACTGACAGTCGGGGCCAACGTCCTGACTTTC.

The chain is built from TRBV6-5 and TRBJ1-2; TRBD1 matches at 9 bases. Germline V gene sequence: CDR1 MNHEY, CDR2 SVGAGI. V shed 6 bases, J shed 8 bases, and the junction held 7 bases outside the gene matches. CDR3 size: 13 residues. CDR3 sequence: CASRAGDRDGYTF. CDR3 in DNA: TGTGCCAGCAGGGCCGGGGACAGGGACGGCTACACCTTC.

The table lists this clone with a few counts. This rearrangement joins TRBV7-9 to TRBJ2-7; 7 bases align to TRBD1. This CDR3 is built from 14 residues. Germline CDR1 is SEHNR and CDR2 is FQNEAQ (reference sequence). J was trimmed by 5 bases and V by 6 bases; bases with no gene match: 10. The CDR3 sequence is CASSSGGLGNEQYF. The CDR3 region has the DNA TGTGCCAGCAGTTCAGGGGGTTTAGGGAACGAGCAGTACTTC.

The V call is TRBV4-2, the J call TRBJ2-5, with 10 bases matching TRBD1. The V and J ends lost 0 bases and 1 base, in that order; junction bases with no gene match: 2. Per germline, CDR1 LGHNA and CDR2 YNFKEQ. This CDR3 is built from 16 residues. CDR3 sequence reads: CASSQDRTGGQETQYF. The CDR3, as DNA: TGTGCCAGCAGCCAAGACCGGACAGGGGGCCAAGAGACCCAGTACTTC.

CDR3 protein: CASSLTGLNYGYTF. In nucleotides, the CDR3 is TGTGCCAGCAGCTTAACGGGCCTTAACTATGGCTACACCTTC. The chain has TRBV7-9 and TRBJ1-2; D ambiguous. Germline CDR1 reads SEHNR; CDR2 reads FQNEAQ (reference sequence). Between the trimmed V and J ends, which lost 2 bases and 1 base, there was a span of 8 bases. This CDR3 has 14 amino acids.

The CDR3 DNA is TGTGCCAGCAGGCGGCCCCAGGGGTCTTCCATAACAGACACTGAAGCTTTCTTT. Amino acids: CASRRPQGSSITDTEAFF. V gene TRBV7-9 combines with J gene TRBJ1-1; weak D call: TRBD1 (6 bases). The CDR3 covers 18 residues. Germline CDR1 and CDR2: SEHNR and FQNEAQ (reference sequence). Trimming removed 6 bases from V and 3 bases from J, with 26 bases in between. Supplemented by reference TRBV7-9 and TRBJ1-1, the full variable domain reads DTGVSQNPRHKITKRGQNVTFRCDPISEHNRLYWYRQTLGQGPEFLTYFQNEAQLEKSRLLSDRFSAERPKGSFSTLEIQRTEQGDSAMYLCASRRPQGSSITDTEAFFGQGTRLTVV.

The rearrangement uses TRBV6-5 and TRBJ1-1, with 7 bases matching TRBD1. The germline V gene has CDR1 MNHEY and CDR2 SVGAGI. V shed 9 bases, J shed 1 base, and the junction held 8 bases outside the gene matches. There are 14 residues in the CDR3. The CDR3 reads CASISGGTNTEAFF. The CDR3 region has the DNA TGTGCCAGTATATCAGGGGGGACGAACACTGAAGCTTTCTTT.

This clone is categorized as medium-sized (0.01 to 0.1%). The chain employs TRBV5-6 and TRBJ2-3; unclear D gene. There are 15 residues in the CDR3. Germline CDR1 and CDR2: SGHDT and YYEEEE. V shed 0 bases and J shed 1 base, with 9 bases lying between them. The CDR3 DNA follows: TGTGCCAGCAGCTTGGCCGATGCGGGCACAGATACGCAGTATTTT. Protein product: CASSLADAGTDTQYF.

This clone was detected only once. The chain links TRBV5-1 to TRBJ2-7, with 7 bases aligning to TRBD1. From germline, CDR1 is SGHRS and CDR2 YFSETQ. With 0 bases clipped from V and 1 base from J, the junction kept 7 bases outside the gene matches. This CDR3 region has 16 residues. The CDR3 sequence is CASSLETGVLSYEQYF. The CDR3 coding sequence is TGCGCCAGCAGCTTGGAAACAGGGGTATTATCCTACGAGCAGTACTTC.

This clone was observed a handful of times. The genes are TRBV7-9 and TRBJ1-2; a weak D match, TRBD1 (5 bases). V shed 4 bases and J shed 8 bases, with 11 bases lying between them. The CDR3 has 12 residues. Germline CDR1 reads SEHNR; CDR2 reads FQNEAQ (reference sequence). Here the CDR3 DNA reads TGTGCCAGCAGCTCCACTACAGGAGGCTACACCTTC. Its translation: CASSSTTGGYTF.

V gene TRBV5-1 combines with J gene TRBJ2-7; the D is unclear. From germline, CDR1 is SGHRS and CDR2 YFSETQ. The ends were cut back, 0 bases at V and 0 bases at J, with 4 bases in the middle. The CDR3 covers 13 residues. The CDR3 DNA sequence: TGCGCCAGCAGCTTGGGCATCTCCTACGAGCAGTACTTC. It codes for CASSLGISYEQYF.

This clone was counted only a few times. V gene TRBV6-5 combines with J gene TRBJ1-2; D ambiguous. The CDR3 runs 13 residues. V was cut by 4 bases and J by 5 bases, with 11 bases left in between. The germline gives CDR1 MNHEY, CDR2 SVGAGI. The CDR3 reads CASSSFMSYGYTF. For the CDR3, the DNA is TGTGCCAGCAGTTCCTTTATGTCATATGGCTACACCTTC.

This clone has just one count. The chain couples TRBV18 to TRBJ1-5; 8 bases agree with TRBD1. V was clipped by 3 bases and J by 7 bases; unmatched bases: 5. The CDR3 runs 14 residues. Germline V gives CDR1 KGHSH, CDR2 LQKENI. The CDR3 spells CASSPSDRVQPQHF. CDR3 sequence (DNA): TGTGCCAGCTCACCTTCGGACAGGGTCCAGCCCCAGCATTTT.

J is TRBJ2-7 and V is TRBV6-1; 9 bases align to TRBD2. The CDR3 is made up of 15 amino acids. Per the germline V gene, CDR1 is MNHNS and CDR2 is SASEGT. V shed 2 bases and J 7 bases; nucleotides not matched to a gene: 9. Here the CDR3 DNA reads TGTGCCAGCAGTGAATCCCCTAGCGGGGCGTATGAGCAGTACTTC. Translation gives CASSESPSGAYEQYF.